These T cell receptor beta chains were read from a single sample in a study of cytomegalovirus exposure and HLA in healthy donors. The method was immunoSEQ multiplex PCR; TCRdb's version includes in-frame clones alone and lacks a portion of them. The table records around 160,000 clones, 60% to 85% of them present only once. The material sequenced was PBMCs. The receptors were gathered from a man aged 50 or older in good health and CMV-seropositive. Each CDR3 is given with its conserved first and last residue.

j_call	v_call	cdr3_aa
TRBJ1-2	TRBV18	CASSTGTGGDGYTF
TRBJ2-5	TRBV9	CASSKEGRGPGGETQYF
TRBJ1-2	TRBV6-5	CASSFTGNYGYTF
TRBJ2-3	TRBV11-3	CASSLEQPRRTDTQYF
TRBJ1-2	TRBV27	CASSSLGAGGYGYTF
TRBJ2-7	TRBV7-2	CASSPQIGAYEQYF
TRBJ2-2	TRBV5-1	CASKPLTSGFTGELFF
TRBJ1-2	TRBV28	CASSSGQDPYGYTF
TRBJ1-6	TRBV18	CASSPPGSYNSPLHF
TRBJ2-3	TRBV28	CASSLGSSRTDTQYF
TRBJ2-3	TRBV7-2	CPTGPPGLAGGRTDTQYF
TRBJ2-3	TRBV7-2	CASTEGRTDTQYF
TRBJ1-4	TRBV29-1	CSVAATGNEKLFF
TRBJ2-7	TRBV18	CASSSWASGYEQYF
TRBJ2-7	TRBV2	CASRMDREGSYEQYF
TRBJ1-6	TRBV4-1	CASSQVLPGTEYNSPLHF
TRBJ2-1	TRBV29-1	CSVGAGTLSLNEQFF
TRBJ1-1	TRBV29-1	CSVESHQNTEAFF
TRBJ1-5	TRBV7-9	CASSPKGDSNQPQHF
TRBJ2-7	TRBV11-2	CASRNGASATYEQYF
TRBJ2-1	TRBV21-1	CASSPPGGPRTYEQFF
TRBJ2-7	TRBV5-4	CASSLGGQGNAYEQYF
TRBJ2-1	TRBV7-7	CASSLGGPNEQFF
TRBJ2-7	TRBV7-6	CASSLVVGGAYEQYF
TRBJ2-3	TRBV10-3	CAISESTPGTSGGNEDTQYF
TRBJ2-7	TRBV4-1	CASSQDQPGPEQYF
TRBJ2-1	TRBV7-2	CASSPLVLAGGRNEQFF
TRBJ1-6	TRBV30	CAWRGGGLSYNSPLHF
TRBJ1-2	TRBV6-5	CASHLGKGNGYTF
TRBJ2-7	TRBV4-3	CASSLTGISYEQYF
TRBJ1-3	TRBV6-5	CASSLNRGGNTIYF
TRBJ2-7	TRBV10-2	CASTGAGQSPGEQYF
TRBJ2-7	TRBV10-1	CASSRDRHYEQYF
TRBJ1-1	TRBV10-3	CAIRVDRTEAFF
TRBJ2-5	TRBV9	CASSVAGGGGMETQYF
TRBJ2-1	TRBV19	CASSRDYNEQFF
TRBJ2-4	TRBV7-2	CASSFSAGVIQYF
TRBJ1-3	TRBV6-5	CASSSVGNTIYF
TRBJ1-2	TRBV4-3	CASSQDGRESIYGYTF
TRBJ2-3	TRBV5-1	CASSSGQVTDTQYF
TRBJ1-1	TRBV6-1	CASTEDSRRTEAFF